This is a list of T cell receptor beta chains from one sample in a study of OX40 agonist ivuxolimab in advanced cancers. Clones were read by immunoSEQ multiplex PCR, and TCRdb kept only the in-frame ones, dropping some. The sample shows tens of thousands of clones, approximately 94% of them seen only once. The starting material was CD4+ or CD8+ T cells sorted from blood, obtained in a trial of the OX40 agonist ivuxolimab. The receptors come from an adult with an advanced solid tumor such as melanoma, head and neck, liver or kidney cancer. The CDR3 runs from the conserved cysteine through the conserved F or W. The D gene is left open where the match is weak. Size is stated for part of the rows, as once, few or many counts, or as a class when the clone is expanded.

TRBV29-1	14	TRBJ2-5	-	-	TGCAGCGTTGAGGACGGAACCGGCCAGGGGACCCAGTACTTC	CSVEDGTGQGTQYF
TRBV28	16	TRBJ2-1	-	-	TGTGCCAGTACCCCGGAAGGGGCTACGGATTACAATGAGCAGTTCTTC	CASTPEGATDYNEQFF
TRBV7-2	15	TRBJ1-5	-	-	TGTGCCAGCAGCTTAGCGGGGTGGGCCAATCAGCCCCAGCATTTT	CASSLAGWANQPQHF
TRBV29-1	15	TRBJ2-3	-	-	TGCAGCGTTGAAGAAGAGGGGACCCGAGCAGATACGCAGTATTTT	CSVEEEGTRADTQYF
TRBV7-6	16	TRBJ2-7	TRBD2	-	TGTGCCAGCAGCTCGCCCGATGGCGGGAGGTCCTACGAGCAGTACTTC	CASSSPDGGRSYEQYF
TRBV4-3	17	TRBJ2-1	TRBD2	-	TGCGCCAGCAGCCAAGATAGGGGACTACCCTCCTACAATGAGCAGTTCTTC	CASSQDRGLPSYNEQFF
TRBV5-1	15	TRBJ1-5	TRBD1	-	TGCGCCAGCAGCTTGGGACAGGGGCGCAATCAGCCCCAGCATTTT	CASSLGQGRNQPQHF
TRBV27	15	TRBJ2-5	-	-	TGTGCCAGCAGTGTACGGGACCGTGGGGAAGAGACCCAGTACTTC	CASSVRDRGEETQYF
TRBV7-8	13	TRBJ2-5	-	-	TGTGCCAGCAGCCCCCGGACAGTTGAGACCCAGTACTTC	CASSPRTVETQYF
TRBV6-1	16	TRBJ1-5	-	-	TGTGCCAGCAGTGAAAACGGTCAGGGGTGGAATCAGCCCCAGCATTTT	CASSENGQGWNQPQHF
TRBV25-1	13	TRBJ2-7	-	-	TGTGCCAGCAGTGAATATGGGGCGCACGAGCAGTACTTC	CASSEYGAHEQYF
TRBV28	17	TRBJ1-2	-	-	TGTGCCAGCCCTATTTCCGGGAGCCATTACCATCGCTATGGCTACACCTTC	CASPISGSHYHRYGYTF
TRBV2	18	TRBJ1-4	-	-	TGTGCCAGCAGTGAACACCTCCGGGACACCGCAACTAATGAAAAACTGTTTTTT	CASSEHLRDTATNEKLFF
TRBV29-1	15	TRBJ2-7	-	-	TGCAGCGTTGAAGAGGACAGTGGGAGACCCTACGAGCAGTACTTC	CSVEEDSGRPYEQYF
TRBV4-1	15	TRBJ2-5	-	-	TGCGCCAGCAGCCAACTAGGGTTTTCGATGGAGACCCAGTACTTC	CASSQLGFSMETQYF
TRBV21-1	18	TRBJ2-5	-	-	TGTGCCGGCCTAGCAGTGAGCGGGGGGGCCCTCTCGGAAGAGACCCAGTACTTC	CAGLAVSGGALSEETQYF
TRBV11-3	15	TRBJ2-3	-	-	TGTGCCAGCAGCACCCGAACCGGTAGCACAGATACGCAGTATTTT	CASSTRTGSTDTQYF
TRBV18	16	TRBJ2-7	TRBD1	-	TGTGCCAGCTCACCACGAGTAGGAGAACAGGGGGACGAGCAGTACTTC	CASSPRVGEQGDEQYF
TRBV4-1	13	TRBJ1-1	TRBD1	-	TGCGCCAGCAGCCGACAGGGGTACACTGAAGCTTTCTTT	CASSRQGYTEAFF
TRBV4-1	16	TRBJ1-5	TRBD1	-	TGCGCCAGCAGCCAATCCGGGACAGGGCTTGGGCAGCCCCAGCATTTT	CASSQSGTGLGQPQHF
TRBV5-6	15	TRBJ2-7	TRBD2	-	TGTGCCAGCAGCCTAGGCGGAGCGGGATTGGGCGAGCAGTACTTC	CASSLGGAGLGEQYF
TRBV7-2	19	TRBJ2-1	TRBD2	-	TGTGCCAGCAGCTTAGAAGGACTAGCGGGAGGGAGCTCCTACAATGAGCAGTTCTTC	CASSLEGLAGGSSYNEQFF
TRBV15	15	TRBJ1-2	TRBD1	-	TGTGCCACCAGCAGAGATATCGGGACAGGGGAGGACTACACCTTC	CATSRDIGTGEDYTF
TRBV7-9	16	TRBJ2-1	-	-	TGTGCCAGCAGCTTCGCTGTCGGGGGGCCAGACAATGAGCAGTTCTTC	CASSFAVGGPDNEQFF
TRBV14	17	TRBJ2-1	TRBD2	-	TGTGCCAGCAGCCAAGATCGGGGGGAGGGAAGGGACAATGAGCAGTTCTTC	CASSQDRGEGRDNEQFF
TRBV7-9	15	TRBJ2-2	TRBD2	-	TGTGCCACCTCGACTAGCGCTACGAACACCGGGGAGCTGTTTTTT	CATSTSATNTGELFF
TRBV10-3	15	TRBJ2-3	-	-	TGTGCCATCGCCTGGGGACGGGCTATCACAGATACGCAGTATTTT	CAIAWGRAITDTQYF
TRBV6-5	15	TRBJ1-5	-	-	TGTGCCAGCAGCCCCCGGGACATTAGCAATCAGCCCCAGCATTTT	CASSPRDISNQPQHF
TRBV5-4	16	TRBJ2-1	-	-	TGTGCCAGCAGCTCCCTAGGCGGGGGCCCCTTCGATGAGCAGTTCTTC	CASSSLGGGPFDEQFF
TRBV6-1	15	TRBJ1-1	TRBD1	-	TGTGCCAGCAGTTTAACAGGGGACCTGAACACTGAAGCTTTCTTT	CASSLTGDLNTEAFF
TRBV29-1	13	TRBJ2-7	-	-	TGCAGCGTTGAGGCGGGGTCCCACCCAGAGCAGTACTTC	CSVEAGSHPEQYF
TRBV6-5	14	TRBJ1-2	-	-	TGTGCCAGCAGTTACGATCCAGGGCACTATGGCTACACCTTC	CASSYDPGHYGYTF
TRBV9	16	TRBJ2-7	-	-	TGTGCCAGCAGCGTAGCACCTGGGGGGACCGTCTACGAGCAGTACTTC	CASSVAPGGTVYEQYF
TRBV28	12	TRBJ1-1	-	-	TGTGCCAGCAGCGCCGACAGCCTTGAAGCTTTCTTT	CASSADSLEAFF
TRBV29-1	14	TRBJ1-1	-	-	TGCAGCGTTGGCCTCGGGTACTTAGAGACTGAAGCTTTCTTT	CSVGLGYLETEAFF
TRBV2	16	TRBJ1-6	TRBD1	few	TGTGCCAGCGGCACAGGGGATACGTCCTATAATTCACCCCTCCACTTT	CASGTGDTSYNSPLHF
TRBV5-5	15	TRBJ1-3	TRBD1	-	TGTGCCAGCAGCACAGGGGTAAGCTCTGGAAACACCATATATTTT	CASSTGVSSGNTIYF
TRBV6-6	15	TRBJ2-7	-	-	TGTGCCAGCAGTCCCTCCGGGACGGGTACTTACGAGCAGTACTTC	CASSPSGTGTYEQYF
TRBV5-4	14	TRBJ2-7	TRBD2	-	TGTGCCAGCAGCAATAGCGGGAGTAGCTACGAGCAGTACTTC	CASSNSGSSYEQYF
TRBV9	17	TRBJ1-4	-	-	TGTGCCAGCAGCGTAGCTTCCAGGAGTGCAACTAATGAAAAACTGTTTTTT	CASSVASRSATNEKLFF
TRBV7-3	14	TRBJ2-3	-	-	TGTGCCAGCAGCATCGCAGGGGGGAAAGATACGCAGTATTTT	CASSIAGGKDTQYF
TRBV4-2	14	TRBJ1-1	-	few	TGTGCCAGCAGCCAAGCCCCTCTAAGCACTGAAGCTTTCTTT	CASSQAPLSTEAFF
TRBV7-9	18	TRBJ2-3	TRBD2	-	TGTGCCAGCAGCCTGAGCCTGACTAGCGGGGGGAGCACAGATACGCAGTATTTT	CASSLSLTSGGSTDTQYF
TRBV7-9	14	TRBJ1-5	-	-	TGTGCCAGCAGCTTCGCGGGCCGCGGTCAGCCCCAGCATTTT	CASSFAGRGQPQHF
TRBV7-7	13	TRBJ2-5	TRBD2	-	TGTGCCAGCGCTAGCGGAGCGAAAGAGACCCAGTACTTC	CASASGAKETQYF
TRBV7-6	17	TRBJ2-1	TRBD2	-	TGTGCCAGCAGCTTCCCACTAGCGGGAGGGTCCTACAATGAGCAGTTCTTC	CASSFPLAGGSYNEQFF
TRBV7-9	11	TRBJ2-1	-	-	TGCCTCGCAGGAATCTACAATGAGCAGTTCTTC	CLAGIYNEQFF
TRBV2	16	TRBJ2-7	TRBD1	-	TGTGCCAGCAGTGAAGCGCGCGACAGGGCGACCTACGAGCAGTACTTC	CASSEARDRATYEQYF
TRBV7-2	15	TRBJ1-6	-	-	TGTGCCAGCAGCTCCTGGACGGATCTTAATTCACCCCTCCACTTT	CASSSWTDLNSPLHF
TRBV6-7	15	TRBJ2-5	TRBD1	-	TGTGCCAGCAGTACTCCGGGACAGATGCAAGAGACCCAGTACTTC	CASSTPGQMQETQYF
TRBV9	14	TRBJ1-1	TRBD1	-	TGTGCCAGCAGCGCCGAGGGGACAGGAATTGAAGCTTTCTTT	CASSAEGTGIEAFF
TRBV30	17	TRBJ2-3	TRBD2	-	TGTGCCTGGAGTGTAGGTAGTAGCGGGGGACGCACGAATACGCAGTATTTT	CAWSVGSSGGRTNTQYF
TRBV28	13	TRBJ2-7	-	once	TGTGCCAGCACCCTCGGGGCGGGTTACGAGCAGTACTTC	CASTLGAGYEQYF
TRBV2	14	TRBJ1-1	-	-	TGTGCCAGCACTCGAAGGGGGGTAGGCACTGAAGCTTTCTTT	CASTRRGVGTEAFF